A selection of T cell receptor beta chains follows, all from one sample in a study of cytomegalovirus exposure and HLA in healthy donors. Generated by immunoSEQ multiplex PCR, the TCRdb table keeps only in-frame clones and is missing some. The sample contains approximately 40,000 clones, roughly 67% of which appear only once. Sequenced: PBMCs. The receptor set was obtained from a man aged 45 to 65 in good health and CMV-seropositive. CDR3s include the opening cysteine and the closing phenylalanine or tryptophan.

j_call v_call cdr3_aa
TRBJ1-4 TRBV4-1 CASSQGTLATNEKLFF
TRBJ2-1 TRBV5-1 CASSLWGQDYNEQFF
TRBJ2-7 TRBV28 CASGLAGGFYEQYF
TRBJ1-4 TRBV10-1 CASKGKGVNEKLFF
TRBJ1-1 TRBV7-2 CASSFSGPNTEAFF
TRBJ1-1 TRBV29-1 CSVRQGAEAFF
TRBJ1-2 TRBV6-5 CASSSTGVGYTF
TRBJ2-5 TRBV5-1 CASSPRELAGGETQYF
TRBJ1-5 TRBV12-5 CASAGTGNQPQHF
TRBJ2-1 TRBV2 CASRLAGGLYNEQFF
TRBJ1-1 TRBV18 CASSPPASYTEAFF
TRBJ1-4 TRBV14 CASSQDPAAAEKLFF
TRBJ2-7 TRBV30 CAWSPGVYEQYF
TRBJ2-5 TRBV5-4 CASSANDRKETQYF
TRBJ1-6 TRBV7-9 CASSLTVGGNSPLHF
TRBJ2-5 TRBV13 CASSLVPGQGARQETQYF
TRBJ1-2 TRBV11-2 CASSLGTVNYGYTF
TRBJ1-1 TRBV7-2 CASSYGQVGAFF
TRBJ1-1 TRBV7-2 CASSSGRDTEAFF
TRBJ2-7 TRBV6-5 CASQRGANEQYF
TRBJ2-1 TRBV7-7 CASSIRGRNEQFF
TRBJ2-7 TRBV5-4 CASSSRDGSSYEQYF
TRBJ2-2 TRBV10-3 CAISKDRDTGELFF
TRBJ2-3 TRBV4-3 CASSQDLGGQGADTQYF
TRBJ2-1 TRBV18 CASSPPTDPNEQFF
TRBJ2-7 TRBV27 CASSPGQYLSYEQYF
TRBJ1-1 TRBV5-1 CASSLGEVNTEAFF
TRBJ1-6 TRBV11-2 CASSLVRYNSPLHF
TRBJ2-7 TRBV11-1 CASRSGTEGHEQYF
TRBJ2-5 TRBV4-2 CASSRRISGGTETQYF
TRBJ2-7 TRBV4-2 CASSQGTSGAIGEQYF
TRBJ2-1 TRBV7-3 CASSLTGANNEQFF
TRBJ1-4 TRBV7-2 CASSRGQTTNEKLFF
TRBJ2-7 TRBV2 CASSVRSEQYF
TRBJ2-7 TRBV11-1 CASSSRSGVPNEQYF
TRBJ2-1 TRBV9 CASSVGGQGAYNEQFF
TRBJ1-1 TRBV7-2 CASSLVGQGAYTEAFF
TRBJ2-3 TRBV5-1 CASSLDPWRDKTDTQYF
TRBJ2-2 TRBV5-6 CASSLFQGGNTGELFF
TRBJ1-1 TRBV19 CASSVNRGQAFF
TRBJ1-2 TRBV6-1 CAGGQGVGYTF
TRBJ1-1 TRBV7-3 CASSILPHTEAFF
TRBJ1-2 TRBV4-2 CASSQDMGGQGVDGYTF
TRBJ1-6 TRBV6-5 CASSYSGTGLHF
TRBJ2-4 TRBV15 CATSRDWAGQGYF
TRBJ1-6 TRBV7-2 CASSSGSTGKISPLHF
TRBJ2-3 TRBV7-9 CASSSYRGATDTQYF
TRBJ2-5 TRBV7-6 CASSLRTSGGKETQYF
TRBJ2-7 TRBV5-6 CASSWRLAGGHEEQYF
TRBJ2-5 TRBV11-2 CASPVKTQYF
TRBJ1-1 TRBV10-3 CAITGVNTEAFF
TRBJ1-6 TRBV7-9 CASSLGRGLNSPLHF
TRBJ2-5 TRBV6-5 CASSYGQGLETQYF
TRBJ2-7 TRBV19 CASSRLRGYEQYF
TRBJ2-5 TRBV5-8 CASSLRLQETQYF
TRBJ2-3 TRBV29-1 CSVAGGDTQYF
TRBJ1-3 TRBV7-9 CASSWAVYSGNTIYF